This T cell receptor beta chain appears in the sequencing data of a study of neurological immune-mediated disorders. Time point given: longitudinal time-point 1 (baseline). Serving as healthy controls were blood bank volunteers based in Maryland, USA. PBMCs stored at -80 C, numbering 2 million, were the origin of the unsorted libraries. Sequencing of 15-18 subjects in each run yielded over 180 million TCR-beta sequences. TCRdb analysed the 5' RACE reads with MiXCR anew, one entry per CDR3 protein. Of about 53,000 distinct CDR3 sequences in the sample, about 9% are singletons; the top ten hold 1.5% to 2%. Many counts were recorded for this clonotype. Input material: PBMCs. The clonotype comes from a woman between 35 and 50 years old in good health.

CDR3 in amino acids: CASSTVGGQSLNIQYF. CDR3 DNA sequence: TGCGCCAGCAGCACCGTCGGGGGACAGAGCTTAAACATTCAGTACTTC. The chain is built from TRBV5-1 and TRBJ2-4; perhaps TRBD1 as D (7 bases). Germline V gene sequence: CDR1 SGHRS, CDR2 YFSETQ. V was trimmed by 4 bases and J by 6 bases, leaving 20 bases between them. The CDR3 length is 16 residues. Supplemented by reference TRBV5-1 and TRBJ2-4, the full variable domain reads KAGVTQTPRYLIKTRGQQVTLSCSPISGHRSVSWYQQTPGQGLQFLFEYFSETQRNKGNFPGRFSGRQFSNSRSEMNVSTLELGDSALYLCASSTVGGQSLNIQYFGAGTRLSVL.